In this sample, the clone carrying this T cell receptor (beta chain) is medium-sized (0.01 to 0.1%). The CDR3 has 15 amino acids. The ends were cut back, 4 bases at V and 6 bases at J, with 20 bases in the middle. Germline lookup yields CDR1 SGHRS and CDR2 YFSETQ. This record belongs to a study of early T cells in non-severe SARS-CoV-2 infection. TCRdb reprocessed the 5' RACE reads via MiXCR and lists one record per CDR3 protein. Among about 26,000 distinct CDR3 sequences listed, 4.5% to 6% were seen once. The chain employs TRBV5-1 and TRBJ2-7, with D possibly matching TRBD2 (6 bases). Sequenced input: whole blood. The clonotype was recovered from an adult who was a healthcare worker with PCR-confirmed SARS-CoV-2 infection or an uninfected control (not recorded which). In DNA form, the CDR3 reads TGCGCCAGCAGCCTGAGCACCGGGGCCGGGAGCGAGCAGTACTTC. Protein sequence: CASSLSTGAGSEQYF.